This TCR beta chain was sequenced in a study of T-cell memory formation after mild COVID-19. A single record per CDR3 protein comes from TCRdb applying MiXCR to the 5' RACE reads. The repertoire holds roughly 280,000 distinct CDR3 sequences, with about 17% as singletons. CDR1 is DFQATT, CDR2 SNEGSKA, per germline (reference sequence). CDR3 size: 13 residues. J gave up 5 bases and V 6 bases, and 9 bases lay outside the gene matches. Sequencing was performed on PBMCs or a T cell subset sorted from them (not recorded which). The sequence derives from a man aged 18 to 30 who had mild COVID-19 (a few samples of this study predate the infection). Cell type and time point are not known. The chain recombines TRBV20-1 with TRBJ2-5, with TRBD1 matching 7 bases. The CDR3 sequence: CSAPDRVQETQYF. CDR3 sequence (DNA): TGCAGTGCCCCAGACAGGGTACAGGAGACCCAGTACTTC.